The sequence of this T cell receptor (beta chain) was determined in a study of blood T cells in healthy people across ages. The CDR3 loop spans 15 amino acids. V lost 6 bases, J lost 2 bases, and 17 bases lay in between. CDR1 is MNHEY and CDR2 is SVGEGT in the germline V gene. With a J-beta primer mix and a sample-barcoded 5' primer, a second PCR ran about 7 to 12 cycles. A single record per CDR3 protein comes from TCRdb applying MiXCR to the 5' RACE reads. The top ten clones hold 20% to 25% of a sample with about 970,000 distinct CDR3 sequences, 51% of them seen once. Material for sequencing was blood. The sequence was obtained from a woman aged 60-75 years in good health. The chain recombines TRBV6-2 or TRBV6-3 with TRBJ2-7, with TRBD2 as a possible D gene (6 bases). The CDR3 is CASSRWGDLTYEQYF. Written as DNA, the CDR3 is TGTGCCAGCAGCCGCTGGGGGGACCTTACCTACGAGCAGTACTTC.